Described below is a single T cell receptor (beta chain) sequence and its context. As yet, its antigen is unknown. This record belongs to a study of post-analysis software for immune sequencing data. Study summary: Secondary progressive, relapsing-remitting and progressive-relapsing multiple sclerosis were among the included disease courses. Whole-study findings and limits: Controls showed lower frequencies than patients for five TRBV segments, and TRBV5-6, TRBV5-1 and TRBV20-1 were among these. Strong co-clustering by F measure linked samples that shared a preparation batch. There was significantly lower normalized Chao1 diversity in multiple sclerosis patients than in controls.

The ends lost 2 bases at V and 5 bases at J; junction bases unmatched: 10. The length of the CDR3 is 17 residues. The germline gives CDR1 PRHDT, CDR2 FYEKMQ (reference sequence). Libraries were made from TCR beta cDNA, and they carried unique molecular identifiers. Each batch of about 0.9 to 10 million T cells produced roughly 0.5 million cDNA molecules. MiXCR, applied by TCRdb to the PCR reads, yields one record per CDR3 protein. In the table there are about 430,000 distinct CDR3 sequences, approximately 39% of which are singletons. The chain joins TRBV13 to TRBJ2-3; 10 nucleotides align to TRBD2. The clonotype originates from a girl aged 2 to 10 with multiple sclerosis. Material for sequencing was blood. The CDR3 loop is CASSLRSLAGDGDTQYF. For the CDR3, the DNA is TGTGCCAGCAGCTTACGGTCGCTAGCGGGAGATGGAGATACGCAGTATTTT.